Each of the 3 T cell receptor beta chains below was sequenced from the same sample in a study of blood T cell repertoires in COVID-19. The repertoire was sequenced with immunoSEQ multiplex PCR; TCRdb's copy has only in-frame clones and lacks some. The sample has 80,000 to 90,000 clones, approximately 80% seen once. Sequencing was done on a sample of peripheral blood. The receptors here all came from a man between 65 and 85 years old with acute or convalescent COVID-19.

The rearrangement joins TRBV4-1 to TRBJ1-2; maybe TRBD1 (6 bases). Germline V gene sequence: CDR1 MGHRA, CDR2 YSYEKL. Trimming shortened V by 1 base and J by 7 bases, and 13 bases separated the two germline ends. The CDR3 covers 14 residues. This CDR3 is CASSQVGGLRGYTF. CDR3 in DNA: TGCGCCAGCAGCCAAGTAGGGGGTTTACGTGGCTACACCTTC.

This chain connects TRBV19 to TRBJ1-1, with a possible D match to TRBD1 (5 bases). Germline CDR1 and CDR2: LNHDA and SQIVND (reference sequence). This CDR3 has 15 residues. V was clipped by 2 bases and J by 5 bases, with 15 bases between them. Here the CDR3 reads CASSISDTGRTEAFF. For the CDR3, the DNA is TGTGCCAGTAGTATATCGGACACCGGACGAACTGAAGCTTTCTTT.

The chain couples TRBV4-1 to TRBJ2-5; 8 nucleotides line up with TRBD2. Germline CDR1 and CDR2: MGHRA and YSYEKL. The CDR3 contains 16 residues. With 0 bases clipped from V and 2 bases from J, the junction kept 5 bases outside the gene matches. The CDR3 sequence is CASSQDRVAGQETQYF. In nucleotides, the CDR3 is TGCGCCAGCAGCCAAGATAGGGTAGCGGGGCAAGAGACCCAGTACTTC.